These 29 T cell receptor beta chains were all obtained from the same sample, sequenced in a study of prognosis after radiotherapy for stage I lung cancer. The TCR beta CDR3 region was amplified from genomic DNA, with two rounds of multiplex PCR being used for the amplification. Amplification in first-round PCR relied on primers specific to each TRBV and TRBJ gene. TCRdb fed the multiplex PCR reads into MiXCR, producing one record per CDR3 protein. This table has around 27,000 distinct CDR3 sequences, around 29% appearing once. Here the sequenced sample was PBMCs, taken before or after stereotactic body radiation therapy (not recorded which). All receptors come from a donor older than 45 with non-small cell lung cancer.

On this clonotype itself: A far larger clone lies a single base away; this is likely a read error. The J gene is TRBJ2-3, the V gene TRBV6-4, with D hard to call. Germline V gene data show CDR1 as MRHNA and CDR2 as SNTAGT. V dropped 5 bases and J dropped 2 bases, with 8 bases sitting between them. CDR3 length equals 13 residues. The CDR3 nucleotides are TGTGCCAGCAGTTCCGAGATCACAGATACGCAGTATTTT. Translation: CASSSEITDTQYF.

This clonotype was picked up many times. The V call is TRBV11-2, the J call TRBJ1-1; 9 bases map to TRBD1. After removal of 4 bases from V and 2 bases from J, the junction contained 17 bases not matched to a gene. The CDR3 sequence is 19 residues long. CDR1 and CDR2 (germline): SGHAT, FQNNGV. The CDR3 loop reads CASSSLPYRDRAVNTEAFF. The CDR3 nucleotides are TGTGCCAGCAGCTCGCTTCCTTACCGGGACAGGGCTGTCAACACTGAAGCTTTCTTT.

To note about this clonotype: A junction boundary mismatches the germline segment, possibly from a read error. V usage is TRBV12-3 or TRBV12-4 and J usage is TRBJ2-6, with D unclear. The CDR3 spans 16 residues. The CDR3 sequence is CASSLPSDSGDNVLTF. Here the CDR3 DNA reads TGTGCCAGCAGTTTACCAAGTGACTCTGGGGACAACGTCCTGACTTTC.

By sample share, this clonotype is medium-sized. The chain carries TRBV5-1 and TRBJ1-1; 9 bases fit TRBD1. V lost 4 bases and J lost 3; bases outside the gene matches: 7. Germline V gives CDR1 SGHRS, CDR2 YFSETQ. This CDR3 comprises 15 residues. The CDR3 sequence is CASSGRTGVYTEAFF. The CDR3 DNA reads TGCGCCAGCAGCGGGAGGACAGGGGTGTACACTGAAGCTTTCTTT.

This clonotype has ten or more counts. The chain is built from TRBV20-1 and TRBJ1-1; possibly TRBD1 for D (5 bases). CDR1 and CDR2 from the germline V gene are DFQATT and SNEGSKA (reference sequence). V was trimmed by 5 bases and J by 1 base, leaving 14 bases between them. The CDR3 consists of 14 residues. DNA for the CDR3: TGCAGTGCTCGTAGGGGACTACAGAACACTGAAGCTTTCTTT. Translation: CSARRGLQNTEAFF.

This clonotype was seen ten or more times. CDR3 sequence (DNA): TGTGCCAGCAGTCGAGGCCGGGGCACAGATACGCAGTATTTT. It codes for CASSRGRGTDTQYF. The rearrangement links TRBV11-3 to TRBJ2-3; D remains unclear. Trimming cost V 6 bases and J 1 base, with 11 bases left between them. The CDR3 loop spans 14 amino acids. The V gene's germline CDR1 is SGHNT and CDR2 YENEEA.

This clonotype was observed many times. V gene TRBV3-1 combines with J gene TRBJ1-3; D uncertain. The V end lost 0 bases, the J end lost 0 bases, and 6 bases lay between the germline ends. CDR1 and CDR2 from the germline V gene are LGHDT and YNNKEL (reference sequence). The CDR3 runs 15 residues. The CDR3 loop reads CASSQDRASGNTIYF. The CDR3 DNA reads TGTGCCAGCAGCCAAGATCGGGCCTCTGGAAACACCATATATTTT.

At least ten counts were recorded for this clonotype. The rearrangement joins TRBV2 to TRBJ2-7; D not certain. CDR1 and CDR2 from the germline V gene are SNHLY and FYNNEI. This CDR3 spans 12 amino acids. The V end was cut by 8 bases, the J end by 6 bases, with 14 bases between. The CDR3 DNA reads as TGTGCCAGCTTCTCACTGCTCTGCGAGCAGTACTTC. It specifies CASFSLLCEQYF.

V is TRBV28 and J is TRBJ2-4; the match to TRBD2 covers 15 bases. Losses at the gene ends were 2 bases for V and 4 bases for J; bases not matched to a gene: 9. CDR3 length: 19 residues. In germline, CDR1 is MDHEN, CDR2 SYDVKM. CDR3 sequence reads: CASSLRHGTSGRWKNIQYF. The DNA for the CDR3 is TGTGCCAGCAGTTTACGTCACGGGACTAGCGGGAGGTGGAAAAACATTCAGTACTTC. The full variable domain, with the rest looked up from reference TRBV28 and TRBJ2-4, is DVKVTQSSRYLVKRTGEKVFLECVQDMDHENMFWYRQDPGLGLRLIYFSYDVKMKEKGDIPEGYSVSREKKERFSLILESASTNQTSMYLCASSLRHGTSGRWKNIQYFGAGTRLSVL.

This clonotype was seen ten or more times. CDR3 in amino acids: CASSFGENYGYTF. In DNA, the CDR3 is TGTGCCAGCAGTTTTGGGGAAAACTATGGCTACACCTTC. The genes are TRBV27 and TRBJ1-2; D gene ambiguous. The CDR3 is made up of 13 amino acids. Germline loops: CDR1 MNHEY, CDR2 SMNVEV (reference sequence). Trimming removed 3 bases from V and 2 bases from J, with 7 bases in between.

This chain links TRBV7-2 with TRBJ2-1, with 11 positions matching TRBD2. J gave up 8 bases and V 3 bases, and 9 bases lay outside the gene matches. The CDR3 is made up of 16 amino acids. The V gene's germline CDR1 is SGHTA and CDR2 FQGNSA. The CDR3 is CASSFLSGRASDEQFF. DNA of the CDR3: TGTGCCAGCAGCTTTCTTAGCGGGAGGGCCTCCGATGAGCAGTTCTTC.

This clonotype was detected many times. The CDR3 is CASSLSPQGAGEKLFF. The CDR3 DNA sequence: TGTGCCAGCAGCCTATCCCCCCAGGGGGCGGGTGAAAAACTGTTTTTT. This sequence joins TRBV7-6 and TRBJ1-4; 8 nucleotides agree with TRBD1. V shed 5 bases and J 7 bases; nucleotides not matched to a gene: 12. The CDR3 contains 16 residues. The germline V gene has CDR1 SGHVS and CDR2 FNYEAQ.

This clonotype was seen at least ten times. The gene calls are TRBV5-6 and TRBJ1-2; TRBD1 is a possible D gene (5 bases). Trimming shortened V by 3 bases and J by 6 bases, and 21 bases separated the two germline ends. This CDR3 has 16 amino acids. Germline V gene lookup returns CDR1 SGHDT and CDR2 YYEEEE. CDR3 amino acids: CASSWSLATANDGYTF. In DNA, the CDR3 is TGTGCCAGCAGCTGGAGTTTGGCGACAGCGAACGATGGCTACACCTTC.

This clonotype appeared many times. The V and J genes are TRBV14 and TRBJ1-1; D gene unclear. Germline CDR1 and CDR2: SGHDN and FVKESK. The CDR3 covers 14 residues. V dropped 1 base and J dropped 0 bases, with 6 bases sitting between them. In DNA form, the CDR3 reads TGTGCCAGCAGCCAAGCGGCATTGAACACTGAAGCTTTCTTT. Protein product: CASSQAALNTEAFF.

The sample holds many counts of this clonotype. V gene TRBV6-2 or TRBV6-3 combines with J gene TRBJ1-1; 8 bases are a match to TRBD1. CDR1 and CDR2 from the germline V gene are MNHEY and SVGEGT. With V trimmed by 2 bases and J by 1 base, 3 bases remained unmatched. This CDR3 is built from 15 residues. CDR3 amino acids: CASSYTDRENTEAFF. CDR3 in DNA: TGTGCCAGCAGTTACACGGACAGGGAGAACACTGAAGCTTTCTTT.

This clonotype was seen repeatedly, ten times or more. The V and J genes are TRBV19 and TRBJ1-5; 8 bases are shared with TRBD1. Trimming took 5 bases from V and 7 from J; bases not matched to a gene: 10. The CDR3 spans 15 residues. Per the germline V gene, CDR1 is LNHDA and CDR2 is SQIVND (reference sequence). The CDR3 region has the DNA TGTGCCAGTAGTTCTGACAGGGGAGGAAGCCAGCCCCAGCATTTT. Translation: CASSSDRGGSQPQHF. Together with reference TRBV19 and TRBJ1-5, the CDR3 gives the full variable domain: DGGITQSPKYLFRKEGQNVTLSCEQNLNHDAMYWYRQDPGQGLRLIYYSQIVNDFQKGDIAEGYSVSREKKESFPLTVTSAQKNPTAFYLCASSSDRGGSQPQHFGDGTRLSIL.

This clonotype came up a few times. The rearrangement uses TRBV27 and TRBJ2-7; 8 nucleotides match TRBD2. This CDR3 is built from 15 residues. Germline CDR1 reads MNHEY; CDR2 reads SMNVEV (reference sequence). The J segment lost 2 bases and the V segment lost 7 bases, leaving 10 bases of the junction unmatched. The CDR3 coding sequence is TGTGCCAGCAATCCGCTAGGAGCGGGAGCCTACGAGCAGTACTTC. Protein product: CASNPLGAGAYEQYF.

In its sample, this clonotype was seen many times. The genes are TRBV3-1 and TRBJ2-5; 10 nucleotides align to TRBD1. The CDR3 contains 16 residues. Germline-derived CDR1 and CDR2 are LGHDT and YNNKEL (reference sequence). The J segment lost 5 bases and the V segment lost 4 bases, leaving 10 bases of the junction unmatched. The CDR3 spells CASSPVRQGAQETQYF. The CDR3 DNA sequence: TGTGCCAGCAGCCCAGTCCGACAGGGGGCACAGGAGACCCAGTACTTC.

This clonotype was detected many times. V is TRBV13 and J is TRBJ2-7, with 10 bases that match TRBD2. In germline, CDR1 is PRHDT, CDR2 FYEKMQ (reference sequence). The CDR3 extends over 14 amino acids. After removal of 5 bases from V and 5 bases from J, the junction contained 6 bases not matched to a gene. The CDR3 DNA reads TGTGCCAGCAGCGTTAGCGGGAGGTCCCACGAGCAGTACTTC. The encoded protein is CASSVSGRSHEQYF.

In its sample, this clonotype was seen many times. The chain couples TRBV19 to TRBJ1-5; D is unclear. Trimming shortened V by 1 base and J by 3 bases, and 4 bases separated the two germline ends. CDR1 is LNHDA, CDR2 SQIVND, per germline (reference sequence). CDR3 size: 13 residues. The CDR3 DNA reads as TGTGCCAGTAGTATAGGGACCAATCAGCCCCAGCATTTT. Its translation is CASSIGTNQPQHF.

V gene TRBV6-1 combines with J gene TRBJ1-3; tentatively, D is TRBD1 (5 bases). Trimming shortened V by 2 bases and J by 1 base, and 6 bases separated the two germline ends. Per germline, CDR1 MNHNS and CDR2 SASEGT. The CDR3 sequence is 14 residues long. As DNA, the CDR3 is TGTGCCAGCAGTGAACGGGGGTCTGGAAACACCATATATTTT. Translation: CASSERGSGNTIYF.

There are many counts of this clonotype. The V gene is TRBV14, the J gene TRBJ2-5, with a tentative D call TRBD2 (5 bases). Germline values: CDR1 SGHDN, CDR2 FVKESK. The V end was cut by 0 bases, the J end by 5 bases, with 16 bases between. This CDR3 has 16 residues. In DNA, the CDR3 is TGTGCCAGCAGCCAAGAGTTAGGAGGCCTGGGGGAGACCCAGTACTTC. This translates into CASSQELGGLGETQYF. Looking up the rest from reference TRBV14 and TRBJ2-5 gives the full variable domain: EAGVTQFPSHSVIEKGQTVTLRCDPISGHDNLYWYRRVMGKEIKFLLHFVKESKQDESGMPNNRFLAERTGGTYSTLKVQPAELEDSGVYFCASSQELGGLGETQYFGPGTRLLVL.

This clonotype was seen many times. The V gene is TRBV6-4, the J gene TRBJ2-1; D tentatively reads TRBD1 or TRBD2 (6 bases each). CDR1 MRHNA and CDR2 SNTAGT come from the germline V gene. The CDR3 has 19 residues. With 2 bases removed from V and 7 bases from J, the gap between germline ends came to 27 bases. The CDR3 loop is CASSDGCSWGARGGNEQFF. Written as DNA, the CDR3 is TGTGCCAGCAGTGACGGATGTTCTTGGGGGGCAAGGGGTGGGAATGAGCAGTTCTTC.

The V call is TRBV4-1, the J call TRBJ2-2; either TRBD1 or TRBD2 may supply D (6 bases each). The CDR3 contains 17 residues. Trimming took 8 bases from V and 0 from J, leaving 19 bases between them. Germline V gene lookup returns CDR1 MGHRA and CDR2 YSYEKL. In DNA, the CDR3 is TGCGCCAGCGGAGACCGTACGGGGGCAACGAACACCGGGGAGCTGTTTTTT. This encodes CASGDRTGATNTGELFF.

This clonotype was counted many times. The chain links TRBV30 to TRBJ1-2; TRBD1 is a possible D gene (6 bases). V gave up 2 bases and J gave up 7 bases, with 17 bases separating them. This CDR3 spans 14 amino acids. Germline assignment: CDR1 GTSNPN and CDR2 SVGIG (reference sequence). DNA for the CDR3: TGTGCCTGGAGTTTCTTAGGGGGAGCGAGTGGCTACACCTTC. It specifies CAWSFLGGASGYTF.

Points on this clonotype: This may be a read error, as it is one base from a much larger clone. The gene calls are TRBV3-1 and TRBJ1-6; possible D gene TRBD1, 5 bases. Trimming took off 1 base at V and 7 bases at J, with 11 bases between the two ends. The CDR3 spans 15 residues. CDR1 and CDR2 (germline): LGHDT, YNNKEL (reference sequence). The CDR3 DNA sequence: TGTGCCAGCAGCCAAGTCGGGGGTGGAAATTCACCCCTCCACTTT. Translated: CASSQVGGGNSPLHF.

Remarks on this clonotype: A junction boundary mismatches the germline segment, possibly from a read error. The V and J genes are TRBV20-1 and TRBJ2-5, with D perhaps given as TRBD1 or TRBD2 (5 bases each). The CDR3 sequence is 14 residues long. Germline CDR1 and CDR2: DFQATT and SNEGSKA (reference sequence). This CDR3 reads CSAGARGVTETRYF. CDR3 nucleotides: TGCAGTGCTGGAGCGAGAGGGGTGACGGAGACCCGGTACTTC.

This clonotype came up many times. CDR3 sequence: CSAWGSSYNSPLHF. The DNA for the CDR3 is TGCAGTGCTTGGGGCTCCTCCTATAATTCACCCCTCCACTTT. This sequence joins TRBV20-1 and TRBJ1-6; D might be TRBD1 (5 bases). Trimming shortened V by 5 bases and J by 0 bases, and 8 bases separated the two germline ends. This CDR3 comprises 14 residues. In germline, CDR1 is DFQATT, CDR2 SNEGSKA (reference sequence).

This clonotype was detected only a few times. The CDR3 bases are TGTGCCAGCGGAAACAGGGAGGCTTTTACAGATACGCAGTATTTT. It specifies CASGNREAFTDTQYF. The chain joins TRBV12-3 or TRBV12-4 to TRBJ2-3; D assignment may be TRBD1 or TRBD2 (6 bases each). The V end was cut by 8 bases, the J end by 3 bases, with 18 bases between. This CDR3 has 15 residues.